This TCR beta chain was obtained from a study of T cells in localized non-small cell lung cancer. Study-wide findings and caveats: Clonality peaked in uninvolved adjacent lung rather than tumor.

Turning to this clone: Antigen unknown.

This CDR3 comprises 15 residues. TCRdb's table, derived via immunoSEQ multiplex PCR, lists solely in-frame clones and lacks some. The sample has more than 850 clones, about 20% seen once. Material: normal lung tissue next to the tumor, obtained before any cancer treatment. This TCR came from a male donor aged 60 or over with stage I lung adenocarcinoma. The chain is built from TRBV12-2 and TRBJ2-1. TRBV12-2 is tagged as a pseudogene. The CDR3 bases are TGTGCCACCTCCCGAGGGGGGCAGTCCTACAATGAGCAGTTCTTC. Its translation: CATSRGGQSYNEQFF.